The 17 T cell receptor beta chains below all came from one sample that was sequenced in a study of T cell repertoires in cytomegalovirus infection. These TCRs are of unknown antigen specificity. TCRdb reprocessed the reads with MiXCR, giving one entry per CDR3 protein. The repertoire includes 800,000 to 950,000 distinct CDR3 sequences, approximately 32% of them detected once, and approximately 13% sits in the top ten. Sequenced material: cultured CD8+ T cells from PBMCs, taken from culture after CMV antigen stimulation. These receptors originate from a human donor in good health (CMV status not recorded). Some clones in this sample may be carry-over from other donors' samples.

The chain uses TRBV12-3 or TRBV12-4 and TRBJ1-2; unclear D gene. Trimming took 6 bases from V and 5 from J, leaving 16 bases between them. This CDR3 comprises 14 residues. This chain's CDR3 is CASSPLGSSYGYTF. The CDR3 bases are TGTGCCAGCAGCCCACTCGGGTCCTCATATGGCTACACCTTC.

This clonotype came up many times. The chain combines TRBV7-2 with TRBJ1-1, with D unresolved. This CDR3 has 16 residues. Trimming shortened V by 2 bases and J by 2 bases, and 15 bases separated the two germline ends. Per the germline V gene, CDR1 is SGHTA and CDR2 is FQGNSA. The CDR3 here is CASSLNSGTVNTEAFF. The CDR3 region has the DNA TGTGCCAGCAGCTTAAATTCGGGTACAGTTAACACTGAAGCTTTCTTT.

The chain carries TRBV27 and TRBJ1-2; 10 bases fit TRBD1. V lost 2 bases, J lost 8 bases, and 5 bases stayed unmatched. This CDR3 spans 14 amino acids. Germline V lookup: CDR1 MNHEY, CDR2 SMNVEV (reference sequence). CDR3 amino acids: CASSLRTGGEGYTF. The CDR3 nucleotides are TGTGCCAGCAGTTTACGGACAGGGGGTGAGGGCTACACCTTC.

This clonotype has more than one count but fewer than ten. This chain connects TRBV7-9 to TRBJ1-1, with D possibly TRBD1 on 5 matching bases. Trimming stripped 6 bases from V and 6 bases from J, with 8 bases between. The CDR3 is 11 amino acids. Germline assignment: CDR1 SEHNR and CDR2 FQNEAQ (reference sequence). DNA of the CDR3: TGTGCCAGCAGGCTAGGGGCTGAAGCTTTCTTT. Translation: CASRLGAEAFF.

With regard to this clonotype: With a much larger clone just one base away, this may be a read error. CDR3 sequence (DNA): TGTGCCAGCACCCCCTGGGGGTACGAGCAGTACGTC. Translation gives CASTPWGYEQYV. The chain uses TRBV5-3 and TRBJ2-7; TRBD1 or TRBD2 may be the D gene (5 bases each). TRBV5-3 is an ORF; its function is uncertain. This CDR3 is built from 12 residues. The V end lost 8 bases, the J end lost 4 bases, and 13 bases lay between the germline ends.

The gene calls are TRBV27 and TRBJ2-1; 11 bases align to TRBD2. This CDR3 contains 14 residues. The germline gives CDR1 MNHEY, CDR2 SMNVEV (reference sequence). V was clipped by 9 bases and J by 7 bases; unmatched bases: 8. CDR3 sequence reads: CASQASGGWNEQFF. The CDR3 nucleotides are TGTGCCAGTCAAGCTAGCGGGGGGTGGAATGAGCAGTTCTTC.

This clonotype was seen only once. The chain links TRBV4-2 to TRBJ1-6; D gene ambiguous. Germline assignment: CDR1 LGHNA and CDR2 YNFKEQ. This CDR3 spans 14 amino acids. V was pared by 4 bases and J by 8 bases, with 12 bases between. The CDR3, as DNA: TGTGCCAGCAGCCCCGGTAGTAAGGATTCACCCCTCCACTTT. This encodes CASSPGSKDSPLHF.

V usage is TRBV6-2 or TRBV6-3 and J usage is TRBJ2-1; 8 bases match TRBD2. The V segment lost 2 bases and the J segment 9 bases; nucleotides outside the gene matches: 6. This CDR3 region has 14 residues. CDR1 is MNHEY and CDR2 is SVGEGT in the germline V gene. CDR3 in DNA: TGTGCCAGCAGTTACCGGGGGGGGCTCGGTGAGCAGTTCTTC. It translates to CASSYRGGLGEQFF.

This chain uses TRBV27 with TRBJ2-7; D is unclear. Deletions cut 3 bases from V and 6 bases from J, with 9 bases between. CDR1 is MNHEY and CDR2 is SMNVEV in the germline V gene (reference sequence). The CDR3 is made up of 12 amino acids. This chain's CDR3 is CASSFGLGEQYF. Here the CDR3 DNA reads TGTGCCAGCAGTTTTGGTCTAGGCGAGCAGTACTTC.

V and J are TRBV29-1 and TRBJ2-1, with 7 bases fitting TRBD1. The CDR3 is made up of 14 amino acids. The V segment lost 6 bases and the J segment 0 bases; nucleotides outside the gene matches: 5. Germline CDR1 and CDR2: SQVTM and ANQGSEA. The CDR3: CSVGRTGSYNEQFF. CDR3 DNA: TGCAGCGTCGGTCGGACAGGCTCCTACAATGAGCAGTTCTTC.

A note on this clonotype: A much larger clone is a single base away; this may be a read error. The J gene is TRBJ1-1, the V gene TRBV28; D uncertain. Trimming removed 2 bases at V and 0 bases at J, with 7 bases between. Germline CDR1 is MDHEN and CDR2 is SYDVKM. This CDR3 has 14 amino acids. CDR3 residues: CASSLREMNTEAFF. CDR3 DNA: TGTGCCAGCAGTTTAAGGGAAATGAACACTGAAGCTTTCTTT. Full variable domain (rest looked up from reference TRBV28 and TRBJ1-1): DVKVTQSSRYLVKRTGEKVFLECVQDMDHENMFWYRQDPGLGLRLIYFSYDVKMKEKGDIPEGYSVSREKKERFSLILESASTNQTSMYLCASSLREMNTEAFFGQGTRLTVV.

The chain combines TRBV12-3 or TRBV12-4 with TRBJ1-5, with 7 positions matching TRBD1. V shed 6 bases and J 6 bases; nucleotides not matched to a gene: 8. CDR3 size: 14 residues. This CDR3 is CASRSTGVGQPQHF. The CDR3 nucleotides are TGTGCCAGCAGGTCCACAGGGGTTGGTCAGCCCCAGCATTTT.

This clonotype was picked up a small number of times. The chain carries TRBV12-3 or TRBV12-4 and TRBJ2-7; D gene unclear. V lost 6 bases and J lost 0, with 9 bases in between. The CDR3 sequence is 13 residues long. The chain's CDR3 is CASSPESSYEQYF. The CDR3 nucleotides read TGTGCCAGCAGCCCAGAGAGCTCCTACGAGCAGTACTTC.

CDR3 sequence: CASSLVLAGDPRSTDTQYF. The CDR3 DNA sequence: TGTGCCAGCAGCTTAGTCCTAGCGGGGGATCCCCGCAGCACAGATACGCAGTATTTT. The gene calls are TRBV7-2 and TRBJ2-3; 10 bases line up with TRBD2. The CDR3 runs 19 residues. The germline V gene has CDR1 SGHTA and CDR2 FQGNSA. V was pared by 1 base and J by 0 bases, with 10 bases of the junction left unmatched.

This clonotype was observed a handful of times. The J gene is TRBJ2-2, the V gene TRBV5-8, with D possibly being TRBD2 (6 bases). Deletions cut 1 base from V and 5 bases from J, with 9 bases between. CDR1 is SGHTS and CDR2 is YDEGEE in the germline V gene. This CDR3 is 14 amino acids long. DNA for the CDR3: TGTGCCAGCAGCTTGTCGGCGGGGACCGGGGAGCTGTTTTTT. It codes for CASSLSAGTGELFF.

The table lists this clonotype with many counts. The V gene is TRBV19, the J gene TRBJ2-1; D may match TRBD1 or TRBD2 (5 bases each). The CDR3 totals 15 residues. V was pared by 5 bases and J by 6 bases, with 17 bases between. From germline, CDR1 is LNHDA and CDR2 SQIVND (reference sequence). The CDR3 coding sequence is TGTGCCAGTAGTTTCACAGTTTTTGGGGGCAATGAGCAGTTCTTC. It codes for CASSFTVFGGNEQFF.

This chain's CDR3 is CASSPYSNTEAFF. In DNA, the CDR3 is TGCGCCAGCAGCCCCTACAGCAACACTGAAGCTTTCTTT. The V and J genes are TRBV5-1 and TRBJ1-1; no reliable D call. V lost 4 bases to trimming and J lost 2 bases, with 9 bases between them. This CDR3 comprises 13 residues. Germline CDR1 SGHRS, CDR2 YFSETQ.